A selection of T cell receptor beta chains follows, all from one sample in a study of shared clonotypes between healthy human individuals. Libraries were prepared by immunoSEQ multiplex PCR; TCRdb keeps only in-frame clonotypes and omits some of them. The table has 2.3 million or so clones, more than 85% seen once. Sequences were obtained from naive CD4+ T cells from PBMCs. These receptors originate from a man aged 18 to 30 in good health. Some clones in this sample may be carry-over from other donors' samples. Each CDR3 is given with its conserved first and last residue. The D gene is left open where the match is weak. Clone size, where shown, is once, few, many, or a class for clones that have expanded.

>17|-|TRBV27|-|TRBJ2-5
TGTGCCAGCAGAACCCTCGCCGTTCGGGCTAGCCAAGAGACCCAGTACTTC
CASRTLAVRASQETQYF
>15|TRBD1|TRBV9|-|TRBJ2-3
TGTGCCAGCAGCGACAGACAGGGGAGTCTTGGTACGCAGTATTTT
CASSDRQGSLGTQYF
>15|-|TRBV28|-|TRBJ1-5
TGTGCCAGCTCCCCCCCTGGGGCGAGCAATCAGCCCCAGCATTTT
CASSPPGASNQPQHF
>15|-|TRBV28|-|TRBJ1-1
TGTGCCAGCAGTTTGGGGGCGCGGGGAAACACTGAAGCTTTCTTT
CASSLGARGNTEAFF
>14|-|TRBV7-8|-|TRBJ2-5
TGTGCCAGCAGCTTAGTAGGGGGTCTCGAGACCCAGTACTTC
CASSLVGGLETQYF
>17|TRBD1|TRBV18|-|TRBJ1-1
TGTGCCAGCTCACCAAGGTTGAGCGGGACAGTTAACACTGAAGCTTTCTTT
CASSPRLSGTVNTEAFF
>17|-|TRBV4-3|-|TRBJ2-2
TGCGCCAGCAGCCAGGAGCGGACGGGGCGGCGGACCGGGGAGCTGTTTTTT
CASSQERTGRRTGELFF
>16|-|TRBV28|-|TRBJ2-2
TGTGCCAGCGAAGGAGGGAGTGGTGGGGACACCGGGGAGCTGTTTTTT
CASEGGSGGDTGELFF
>17|TRBD1|TRBV19|-|TRBJ1-5
TGTGCCAGTACTAGGAGGGGCAGGGGGATAACCAATCAGCCCCAGCATTTT
CASTRRGRGITNQPQHF
>15|-|TRBV27|-|TRBJ1-2
TGTGCCAGCAGTTTAGGGGATCCCGGCCGATATGGCTACACCTTC
CASSLGDPGRYGYTF
>17|TRBD1|TRBV5-1|-|TRBJ2-5
TGCGCCAGCAGCTTGATGTTATTGACAGGGGGCGGGGAGACCCAGTACTTC
CASSLMLLTGGGETQYF
>12|-|TRBV28|-|TRBJ2-7
TGTGCCAGCAGTCCACCTTCCAGGGAGCAGTACTTC
CASSPPSREQYF
>15|TRBD2|TRBV11-3|-|TRBJ2-1
TGTGCCAGCAGCCAAGGGACTAGCAGTGGCCATGAGCAGTTCTTC
CASSQGTSSGHEQFF
>16|TRBD1|TRBV7-2|-|TRBJ1-2
TGTGCCAGCAGCTTGAGGACAGGGGGCGGGGAATATGGCTACACCTTC
CASSLRTGGGEYGYTF
>15|TRBD1|TRBV28|-|TRBJ1-2
TGTGCCAGCCACCACCGGGACAGGCCTTACTATGGCTACACCTTC
CASHHRDRPYYGYTF
>12|-|TRBV7-2|-|TRBJ1-2
TGTGCCAGCAGCTTCTCTAGGGCAGGCTACACCTTC
CASSFSRAGYTF
>15|TRBD2|TRBV7-2|-|TRBJ2-1
TGTGCCAGCAGCTTAATGAGCGGGAGTATCAATGAGCAGTTCTTC
CASSLMSGSINEQFF
>18|TRBD2|TRBV7-9|-|TRBJ2-6
TGTGCCAGCAGCTTAGGTGGCGGGGGGCATGCTGGGGCCAACGTCCTGACTTTC
CASSLGGGGHAGANVLTF
>13|-|TRBV5-1|-|TRBJ1-2
TGCGCCAGCAGCTTGTGGGAAGACTATGGCTACACCTTC
CASSLWEDYGYTF
>15|-|TRBV30|-|TRBJ1-6
TGTGCCTGGAGTGGAGGAAGGTCCTATAATTCACCCCTCCACTTT
CAWSGGRSYNSPLHF
>13|-|TRBV4-2|-|TRBJ2-2
TGTGCCAGCAGCCACGATAGGAACGGGGAGCTGTTTTTT
CASSHDRNGELFF
>15|-|TRBV5-8|-|TRBJ1-5
TGTGCCAGCAGCTTGGGGGGACGGAGAAATCAGCCCCAGCATTTT
CASSLGGRRNQPQHF
>13|TRBD1|TRBV6-1|-|TRBJ1-2
TGTGCCAGCAGGTCTCCAGGGGGCTATGGCTACACCTTC
CASRSPGGYGYTF
>15|TRBD1|TRBV19|-|TRBJ1-4
TGTGCCAGTAGTCTAGGGGACAGGGGATCTGAAAAACTGTTTTTT
CASSLGDRGSEKLFF
>16|-|TRBV6-5|-|TRBJ2-3
TGTGCCAGCAGTTACTCGATCCGGGGTCACACAGATACGCAGTATTTT
CASSYSIRGHTDTQYF
>15|-|TRBV7-2|-|TRBJ2-5
TGTGCCAGCAGCTTAGTTCCAGGGCCGGCGGAGACCCAGTACTTC
CASSLVPGPAETQYF
>16|-|TRBV5-1|-|TRBJ1-3
TGCGCCAGCAGCTTGGCGACAGGAGTGCGTGGAAACACCATATATTTT
CASSLATGVRGNTIYF
>16|-|TRBV5-1|-|TRBJ2-1
TGCGCCAGCAGTCGAGGTCAGCGGACGTTATACAATGAGCAGTTCTTC
CASSRGQRTLYNEQFF
>12|-|TRBV5-1|-|TRBJ2-5
TGCGCCAGCAGCTTGGGTTCGGAGACCCAGTACTTC
CASSLGSETQYF
>12|-|TRBV6-6|few|TRBJ1-2
TGTGCCAGCAGTTACTCCGGGTATGGCTACACCTTC
CASSYSGYGYTF
>13|-|TRBV2|-|TRBJ2-3
TGTGCCAGCAGTGAGCCGGGAACAGATACGCAGTATTTT
CASSEPGTDTQYF
>14|TRBD1|TRBV5-1|-|TRBJ2-5
TGCGCCAGCAGCACCGGGACAGGGCAAGAGACCCAGTACTTC
CASSTGTGQETQYF
>16|-|TRBV5-1|-|TRBJ2-3
TGCGCCAGCAGCTTGGCCCCCCTCGGAGGCACAGATACGCAGTATTTT
CASSLAPLGGTDTQYF
>16|-|TRBV7-2|-|TRBJ2-2
TGTGCCAGCAGCTACCCACGGCCAGGGAACACCGGGGAGCTGTTTTTT
CASSYPRPGNTGELFF
>17|-|TRBV4-3|-|TRBJ1-4
TGCGCCAGCAGCCAAGACCCCCCCGGGCCCACCAATGAAAAACTGTTTTTT
CASSQDPPGPTNEKLFF
>17|-|TRBV11-2|-|TRBJ2-1
TGTGCCAGCAGCTTAGAACTCGGGGTTCGCTCCTACAATGAGCAGTTCTTC
CASSLELGVRSYNEQFF